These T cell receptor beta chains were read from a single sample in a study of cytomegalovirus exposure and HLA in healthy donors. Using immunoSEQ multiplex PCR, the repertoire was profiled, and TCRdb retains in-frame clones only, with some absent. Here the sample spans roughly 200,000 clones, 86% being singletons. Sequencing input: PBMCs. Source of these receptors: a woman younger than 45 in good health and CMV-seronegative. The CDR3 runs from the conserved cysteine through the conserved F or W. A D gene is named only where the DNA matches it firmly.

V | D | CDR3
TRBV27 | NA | CASSTLRDYWVGNQPQHF
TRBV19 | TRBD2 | CASSPRLAETQYF
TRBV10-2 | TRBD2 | CASSGQRGGLGTDTQYF
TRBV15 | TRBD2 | CATSRDTPGLAGGADTQYF
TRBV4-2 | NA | CASSQEEGGRNEQFF
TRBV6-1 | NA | CASSTTGSSGNTIYF
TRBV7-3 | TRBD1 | CASSSQQGHTEAFF
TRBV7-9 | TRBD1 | CASTPQGGDYEQYF
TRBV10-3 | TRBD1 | CAISAQGGYGYTF
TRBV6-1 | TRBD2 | CASSEGLAGAYNEQFF
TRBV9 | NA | CASSVGRIQETQYF
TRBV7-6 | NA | CASSLEGWEGTDTQYF
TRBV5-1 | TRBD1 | CASTLPRQGAGETQYF
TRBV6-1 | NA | CANMTASGNTIYF
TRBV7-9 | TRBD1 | CASSQPTGGAGEAFF
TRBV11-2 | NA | CASSLDLGTSVVQYF
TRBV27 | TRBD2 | CASSPLAGGGTDTQYF
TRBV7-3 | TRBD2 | CASSPNAGEAYEQYF
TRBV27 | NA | CASTKDRSTGELFF
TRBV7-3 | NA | CASSPPGNTGELFF
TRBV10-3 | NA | CAISEGGWGYEQYF
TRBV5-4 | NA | CASSALTRNEQYF
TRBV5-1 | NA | CASRSSSYNEQFF
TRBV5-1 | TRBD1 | CASSKGQGWSYEQYF
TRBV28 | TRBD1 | CASSLGGTVGNTIYF
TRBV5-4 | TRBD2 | CASSLVRGGKETQYF
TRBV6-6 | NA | CASSKDLESDTQYF
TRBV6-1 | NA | CASADSHSGDTQYF
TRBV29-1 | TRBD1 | CSGRQGRSYNEQFF
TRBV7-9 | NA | CASSPITVGNTIYF
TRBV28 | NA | CASSSPNGGYTF
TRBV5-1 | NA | CVSSLSGGDRNEKLFF
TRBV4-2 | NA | CASSPPSGSVQFF
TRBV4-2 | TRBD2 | CASTLLAGGRTGELFF
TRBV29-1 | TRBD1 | CSVALGQLNTEAFF
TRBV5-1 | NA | CASSSGGPRTDTQYF
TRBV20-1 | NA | CSAMSNVEQFF
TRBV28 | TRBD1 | CASKNRGRETGELFF